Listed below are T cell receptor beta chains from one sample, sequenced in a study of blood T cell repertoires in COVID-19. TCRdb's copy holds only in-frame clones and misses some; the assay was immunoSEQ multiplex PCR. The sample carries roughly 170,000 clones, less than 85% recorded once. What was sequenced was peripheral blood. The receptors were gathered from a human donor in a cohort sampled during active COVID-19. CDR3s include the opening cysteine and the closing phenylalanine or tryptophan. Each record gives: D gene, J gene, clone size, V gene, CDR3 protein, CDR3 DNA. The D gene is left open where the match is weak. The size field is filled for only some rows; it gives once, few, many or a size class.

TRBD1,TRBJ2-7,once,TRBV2,CASSTGTVEQYF,TGTGCCAGCAGTACCGGGACAGTCGAGCAGTACTTC
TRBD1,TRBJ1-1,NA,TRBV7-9,CASSRPGQVNTEAFF,TGTGCCAGCAGCCGACCTGGACAGGTTAACACTGAAGCTTTCTTT
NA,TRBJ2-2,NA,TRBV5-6,CASSRGNGELFF,TGTGCCAGCTCCAGGGGTAACGGGGAGCTGTTTTTT
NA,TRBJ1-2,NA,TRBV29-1,CSVEDRTGTIGGYTF,TGCAGCGTTGAAGATCGTACAGGGACGATAGGTGGCTACACCTTC
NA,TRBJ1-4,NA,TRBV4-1,CASSQAAYNEKLFF,TGCGCCAGCAGCCAAGCCGCCTATAATGAAAAACTGTTTTTT
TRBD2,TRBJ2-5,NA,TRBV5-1,CASSRAGTSGDQETQYF,TGCGCCAGCAGTAGAGCCGGGACTAGCGGGGACCAAGAGACCCAGTACTTC
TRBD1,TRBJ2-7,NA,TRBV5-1,CASSSAGTGPTRQYF,TGCGCCAGCAGCTCCGCCGGGACAGGGCCTACGAGGCAGTACTTC
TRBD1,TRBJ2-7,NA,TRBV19,CASSLTGERSEQYF,TGTGCCAGTAGTTTGACAGGGGAAAGGTCCGAGCAGTACTTC
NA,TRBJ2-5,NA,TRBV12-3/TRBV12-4,CAFEGGEETQYF,TGTGCCTTCGAGGGGGGGGAAGAGACCCAGTACTTC
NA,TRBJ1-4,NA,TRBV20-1,CSAYAGEKLFF,TGCAGTGCCTACGCTGGTGAAAAACTGTTTTTT
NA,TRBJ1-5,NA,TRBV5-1,CASSLGINQPQHF,TGCGCCAGCAGCTTGGGTATTAATCAGCCCCAGCATTTT
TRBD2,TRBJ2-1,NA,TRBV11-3,CASSRAGALYNEQFF,TGTGCCAGCAGCCGAGCGGGGGCCTTATACAATGAGCAGTTCTTC
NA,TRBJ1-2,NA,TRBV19,CASSMAGVKGYTF,TGTGCCAGTAGTATGGCGGGGGTGAAAGGCTACACCTTC
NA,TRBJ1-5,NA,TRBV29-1,CSVAGADDQPQHF,TGCAGCGTTGCAGGGGCGGATGATCAGCCCCAGCATTTT
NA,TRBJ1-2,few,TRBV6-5,CASSRGEDGYTF,TGTGCCAGCAGTCGAGGGGAGGATGGCTACACCTTC
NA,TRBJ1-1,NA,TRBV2,CASKRVNTEAFF,TGTGCCAGCAAGCGGGTGAACACTGAAGCTTTCTTT
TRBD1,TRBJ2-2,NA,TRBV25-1,CASSPRDRARTGELFF,TGTGCCAGCAGTCCCCGGGACAGGGCTCGCACCGGGGAGCTGTTTTTT
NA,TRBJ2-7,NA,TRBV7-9,CASSGQGNEQYF,TGTGCCAGCAGCGGGCAGGGGAACGAGCAGTACTTC
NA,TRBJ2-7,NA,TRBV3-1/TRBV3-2,CASSQVDTSYEQYF,TGTGCCAGCAGCCAAGTGGACACCTCCTACGAGCAGTACTTC
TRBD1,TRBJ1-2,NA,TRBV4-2,CASSQGTGTVANYGYTF,TGTGCCAGCAGCCAAGGCACCGGGACAGTAGCTAACTATGGCTACACCTTC
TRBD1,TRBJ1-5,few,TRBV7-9,CASSFDRANQPQHF,TGTGCCAGCAGCTTTGACAGGGCTAATCAGCCCCAGCATTTT
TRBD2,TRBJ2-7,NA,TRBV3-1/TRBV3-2,CASSQGGGGQRSSYEQYF,TGTGCCAGCAGCCAGGGGGGCGGGGGGCAGAGGTCCAGCTACGAGCAGTACTTC
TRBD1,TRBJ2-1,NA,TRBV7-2,CASSLVSTGVLNEQFF,TGTGCCAGCAGCTTAGTCTCGACAGGGGTGCTGAATGAGCAGTTCTTC
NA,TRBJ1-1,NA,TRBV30,CAWSTTRLAFF,TGTGCCTGGAGTACTACCCGGCTAGCTTTCTTT
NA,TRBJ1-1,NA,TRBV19,CASSILPLRNTEAFF,TGTGCCAGTAGTATACTTCCCCTCAGGAACACTGAAGCTTTCTTT
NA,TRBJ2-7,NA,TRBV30,CAWSVHDGGGQYF,TGTGCCTGGAGTGTACATGACGGCGGAGGGCAGTACTTC
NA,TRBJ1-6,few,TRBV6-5,CASSRLAGGNSPLHF,TGTGCCAGCAGCCGCCTCGCCGGGGGGAATTCACCCCTCCACTTT
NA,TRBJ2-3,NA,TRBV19,CASSKMRGVDTQYF,TGTGCCAGTAGTAAAATGCGAGGAGTTGATACGCAGTATTTT
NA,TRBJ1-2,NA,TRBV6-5,CASSYAVDYGYTF,TGTGCCAGCAGTTATGCAGTCGACTATGGCTACACCTTC
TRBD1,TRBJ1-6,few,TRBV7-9,CASSLGTVYNSPLHF,TGTGCCAGCAGCTTGGGGACAGTTTATAATTCACCCCTCCACTTT
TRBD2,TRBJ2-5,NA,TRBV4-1,CASSAQRGGGETQYF,TGCGCCAGCAGCGCCCAGCGGGGGGGTGGAGAGACCCAGTACTTC
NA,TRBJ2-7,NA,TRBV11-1,CASSLGAGRTYEQYF,TGTGCCAGCAGCTTAGGGGCAGGGAGGACCTACGAGCAGTACTTC
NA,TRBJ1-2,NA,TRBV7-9,CASSLTHFKGVDGYTF,TGTGCCAGCAGCTTAACCCACTTTAAAGGGGTTGATGGCTACACCTTC
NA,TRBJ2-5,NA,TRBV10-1,CASSDRFQETQYF,TGCGCCAGCAGTGATAGATTCCAAGAGACCCAGTACTTC
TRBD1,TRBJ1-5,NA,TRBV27,CASSSTGISNQPQHF,TGTGCCAGCAGTTCGACAGGGATTAGCAATCAGCCCCAGCATTTT
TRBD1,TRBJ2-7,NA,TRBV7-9,CASSLQGERSEQYF,TGTGCCAGCAGCTTACAGGGGGAACGAAGCGAGCAGTACTTC
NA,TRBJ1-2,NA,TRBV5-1,CASSLVMEGRDGYTF,TGCGCCAGCAGCTTGGTGATGGAGGGTCGAGATGGCTACACCTTC
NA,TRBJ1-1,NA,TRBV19,CASKVGRGGTEAFF,TGTGCCAGTAAGGTTGGTCGCGGAGGAACTGAAGCTTTCTTT
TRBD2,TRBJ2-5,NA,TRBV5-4,CASSSPGLAGETQYF,TGTGCCAGCAGCTCACCGGGACTAGCAGGAGAGACCCAGTACTTC
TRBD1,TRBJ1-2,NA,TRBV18,CASSPDRARGYTF,TGTGCCAGCTCACCCGACAGGGCCCGGGGCTACACCTTC
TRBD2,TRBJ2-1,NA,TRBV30,CAWSRGSGGANEQFF,TGTGCCTGGAGTAGGGGTAGCGGGGGGGCCAATGAGCAGTTCTTC
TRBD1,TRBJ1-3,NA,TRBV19,CASTGGRSSGNTIYF,TGTGCCAGTACAGGGGGACGTAGCTCTGGAAACACCATATATTTT
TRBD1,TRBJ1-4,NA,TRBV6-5,CASKTGQPNEKLFF,TGTGCCAGCAAGACGGGACAGCCGAATGAAAAACTGTTTTTT
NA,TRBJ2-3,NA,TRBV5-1,CASSRDTGTDTQYF,TGCGCCAGCAGTCGGGACACCGGCACAGATACGCAGTATTTT
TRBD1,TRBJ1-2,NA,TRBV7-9,CASSLGTGIEGYTF,TGTGCCAGCAGCCTCGGGACAGGGATAGAAGGCTACACCTTC
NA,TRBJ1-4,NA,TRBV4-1,CASSQAVVRGKEKLFF,TGCGCCAGCAGCCAAGCCGTGGTCAGAGGTAAAGAAAAACTGTTTTTT
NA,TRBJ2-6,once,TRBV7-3,CASSLKGAGGANVLTF,TGTGCCAGCAGCTTAAAAGGGGCTGGTGGGGCCAACGTCCTGACTTTC
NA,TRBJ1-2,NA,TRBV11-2,CASSLAAGTDYGYTF,TGTGCCAGCAGCTTAGCCGCGGGAACAGACTATGGCTACACCTTC
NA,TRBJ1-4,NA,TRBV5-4,CASNKNGEKLFF,TGTGCCAGCAATAAGAACGGTGAAAAACTGTTTTTT
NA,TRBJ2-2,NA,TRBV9,CASSPRLDTGELFF,TGTGCCAGCAGCCCCCGACTAGACACCGGGGAGCTGTTTTTT
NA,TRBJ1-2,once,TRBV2,CASSELGGNYGYTF,TGTGCCAGCAGTGAATTGGGGGGGAACTATGGCTACACCTTC
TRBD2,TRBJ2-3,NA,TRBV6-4,CASSPTGTSRTDTQYF,TGTGCCAGCAGTCCCACCGGGACTAGTCGTACAGATACGCAGTATTTT
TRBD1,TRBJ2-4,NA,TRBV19,CASASGQGAKNIQYF,TGTGCCAGTGCCTCGGGACAGGGTGCCAAAAACATTCAGTACTTC
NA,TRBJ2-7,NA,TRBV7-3,CASSVGPGQGGHEQYF,NA
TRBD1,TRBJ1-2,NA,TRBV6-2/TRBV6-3,CASSWTGNYGYTF,TGTGCCAGCAGTTGGACAGGGAACTATGGCTACACCTTC